A single sample gave rise to the 32 T cell receptor beta chains below, sequenced in a study of shared clonotypes between healthy human individuals. Sequencing was performed with immunoSEQ multiplex PCR; in TCRdb, only in-frame clones are kept and a portion is missing. The sample lists 1.6 million or so clones, roughly 96% occurring once. The sample comprised naive CD4+ T cells sorted from blood. The subset is: CD45RA+ positively selected. All receptors derive from a man between 25 and 39 years old in good health.

The V call is TRBV6-6, the J call TRBJ2-2; TRBD2 might be the D (5 bases). The CDR3 loop spans 15 amino acids. Germline-derived CDR1 and CDR2 are MNHNY and SVGAGI (reference sequence). The germline V and J ends were trimmed by 0 bases and 6 bases, with 11 bases remaining between them. CDR3 loop: CASSYSGESPGELFF. CDR3 nucleotide sequence: TGTGCCAGCAGTTACTCCGGGGAAAGCCCCGGGGAGCTGTTTTTT.

The genes are TRBV5-1 and TRBJ2-5; the match to TRBD2 covers 7 bases. The J call may be mistaken, given a closer DNA end match to TRBJ2-7. The length of the CDR3 is 16 residues. Germline V gives CDR1 SGHRS, CDR2 YFSETQ. The CDR3 DNA sequence: TGCGCCAGCAGCCCCTCCACCGGGAGGACGGCCTACGAGCAGTACTTC. Its translation: CASSPSTGRTAYEQYF.

As to this clone: The sample has other DNA sequences that encode this CDR3 too. CDR3 nucleotide sequence: TGTGCCAGCTCACCGGGGGGGATGAACACTGAAGCTTTCTTT. It is translated as CASSPGGMNTEAFF. The V call is TRBV18, the J call TRBJ1-1, with a weak D call TRBD1 (5 bases). The CDR3 runs 14 residues. Trimming left V 3 bases short and J 0 bases short, with 8 bases between. CDR1 is KGHSH, CDR2 LQKENI, per germline.

The J gene is TRBJ2-2, the V gene TRBV5-6, with D possibly TRBD1 on 5 matching bases. This CDR3 comprises 15 residues. The V gene's germline CDR1 is SGHDT and CDR2 YYEEEE. V gave up 2 bases and J gave up 5 bases, with 13 bases separating them. CDR3 region: CASSFRSGRTGELFF. DNA for the CDR3: TGTGCCAGCAGCTTCCGTTCAGGGCGTACCGGGGAGCTGTTTTTT.

Notes on this clone: Different DNA sequences within this sample yield the same CDR3. The chain is built from TRBV30 and TRBJ2-1; possible D gene TRBD2, 7 bases. Trimming cost V 2 bases and J 7 bases, with 9 bases left between them. CDR3 length equals 12 residues. The germline gives CDR1 GTSNPN, CDR2 SVGIG (reference sequence). The CDR3 nucleotides read TGTGCCTGGAGTAAGGGGGGGAATGAGCAGTTCTTC. It specifies CAWSKGGNEQFF.

V gene TRBV29-1 combines with J gene TRBJ2-3; TRBD1 matches at 9 bases. The CDR3 has 14 residues. The ends lost 3 bases at V and 3 bases at J; junction bases unmatched: 4. Germline CDR1 and CDR2: SQVTM and ANQGSEA. CDR3 amino acids: CSVDGTGRTDTQYF. CDR3 nucleotide sequence: TGCAGCGTTGATGGGACAGGGCGGACAGATACGCAGTATTTT.

With respect to this clone: A much larger clone sits a single nucleotide away, making a read error possible. This sequence joins TRBV5-1 and TRBJ2-5; no clear D. The V end lost 3 bases, the J end lost 3 bases, and 3 bases lay between the germline ends. Germline V gene data show CDR1 as SGHRS and CDR2 as YFSETQ. This CDR3 spans 11 amino acids. The CDR3 spells CASSWKETQYF. For the CDR3, the DNA is TGCGCCAGCAGCTGGAAAGAGACCCAGTACTTC. The full variable domain, in which reference TRBV5-1 and TRBJ2-5 provide the parts outside the CDR3, is KAGVTQTPRYLIKTRGQQVTLSCSPISGHRSVSWYQQTPGQGLQFLFEYFSETQRNKGNFPGRFSGRQFSNSRSEMNVSTLELGDSALYLCASSWKETQYFGPGTRLLVL.

The rearrangement uses TRBV21-1 and TRBJ1-5; the table's D gene call, TRBD1, was not cross checked with the DNA. TRBV21-1 is reported as a pseudogene. The CDR3 spans 18 residues. CDR3 coding DNA: TGTGCCCCACATGTGGAGGGGGCAAGGGGCGTTAGCAATCAGCCCCAGCATTTT. It yields the protein CAPHVEGARGVSNQPQHF.

The chain links TRBV18 to TRBJ2-5; no clear D. V was shortened by 4 bases and J by 2 bases, with 5 bases between the two germline ends. The CDR3 is made up of 12 amino acids. The germline V gene encodes CDR1 KGHSH and CDR2 LQKENI. The CDR3 protein is CASSRAQETQYF. In DNA form, the CDR3 reads TGTGCCAGCTCACGTGCTCAAGAGACCCAGTACTTC.

Points on this clone: The junction departs from germline at one end; a sequencing error may be responsible. The chain recombines TRBV5-5 with TRBJ2-7; possible D gene TRBD2, 6 bases. Germline V CDR1 and CDR2: SGHKS, YYEKEE (reference sequence). CDR3 length: 17 amino acids. The CDR3 sequence is CASSQGLGRGTHYEQYF. CDR3 nucleotide sequence: TGCGCCAGCAGCCAAGGACTGGGACGGGGGACCCATTACGAGCAGTACTTC.

The chain is built from TRBV30 and TRBJ2-2, with D tentatively TRBD1 (6 bases). Between the trimmed V and J ends, which lost 2 bases and 5 bases, there was a span of 12 bases. CDR3 length equals 14 residues. The germline V gene encodes CDR1 GTSNPN and CDR2 SVGIG (reference sequence). The DNA for the CDR3 is TGTGCCTGGAGTTTACTACAGGGAACCGGGGAGCTGTTTTTT. It encodes CAWSLLQGTGELFF.

The V call is TRBV30, the J call TRBJ1-5, with a tentative D call TRBD1 (6 bases). CDR3 size: 16 residues. The V gene lost 3 bases and the J gene lost 0 bases, with 15 bases spanning the gap. In germline, CDR1 is GTSNPN, CDR2 SVGIG (reference sequence). This chain's CDR3 is CAWRVWTVASNQPQHF. CDR3 coding DNA: TGTGCCTGGAGAGTCTGGACAGTAGCTAGCAATCAGCCCCAGCATTTT.

V is TRBV28 and J is TRBJ1-5, with D uncertain. The CDR3 loop spans 16 amino acids. V was clipped by 1 base and J by 2 bases, with 12 bases between them. CDR1 and CDR2 from the germline V gene are MDHEN and SYDVKM. The CDR3 DNA is TGTGCCAGCAGTTTATCAGTAGGTGCGGGCAATCAGCCCCAGCATTTT. Residues: CASSLSVGAGNQPQHF.

The V gene is TRBV5-1, the J gene TRBJ2-2; D unresolved. The CDR3 contains 14 residues. Germline V gene data show CDR1 as SGHRS and CDR2 as YFSETQ. The V end was cut by 4 bases, the J end by 6 bases, with 13 bases between. CDR3 DNA: TGCGCCAGCAGCAATGTGGCGTCCCCCGGGGAGCTGTTTTTT. Encoded protein: CASSNVASPGELFF.

The V and J genes are TRBV2 and TRBJ1-4; unclear D gene. The germline V gene has CDR1 SNHLY and CDR2 FYNNEI. Trimming took 9 bases from V and 5 from J, leaving 13 bases between them. The CDR3 extends over 13 amino acids. The DNA of the CDR3 is TGTGCCAGTCGTGTGGAGAGGAATGAAAAACTGTTTTTT. Protein product: CASRVERNEKLFF.

The rearrangement links TRBV7-8 to TRBJ1-2; tentative D call: TRBD1 (5 bases). The length of the CDR3 is 15 residues. The germline V gene has CDR1 SGHVS and CDR2 FQNEAQ. The V and J ends lost 4 bases and 5 bases respectively, with 17 bases between them. CDR3 residues: CASSSDGGVGYGYTF. In DNA form, the CDR3 reads TGTGCCAGCAGCTCCGACGGGGGGGTAGGATATGGCTACACCTTC. Filled out from reference TRBV7-8 and TRBJ1-2, the complete variable domain reads GAGVSQSPRYKVAKRGQDVALRCDPISGHVSLFWYQQALGQGPEFLTYFQNEAQLDKSGLPSDRFFAERPEGSVSTLKIQRTQQEDSAVYLCASSSDGGVGYGYTFGSGTRLTVV.

The chain recombines TRBV10-3 with TRBJ2-2; 9 bases are a match to TRBD2. After removal of 3 bases from V and 3 bases from J, the junction contained 2 bases not matched to a gene. There are 15 residues in the CDR3. The V gene's germline CDR1 is ENHRY and CDR2 SYGVKD. CDR3: CAISEAGGDTGELFF. The DNA of the CDR3 is TGTGCCATCAGTGAAGCGGGAGGAGACACCGGGGAGCTGTTTTTT.

V is TRBV18 and J is TRBJ2-3, with D perhaps given as TRBD1 or TRBD2 (5 bases each). The CDR3 loop spans 15 amino acids. CDR1 is KGHSH and CDR2 is LQKENI in the germline V gene. Trimming took off 6 bases at V and 3 bases at J, with 16 bases between the two ends. The CDR3 spells CASSLLGPGTDTQYF. The CDR3 DNA sequence: TGTGCCAGCTCGCTTTTGGGGCCGGGGACAGATACGCAGTATTTT.

The chain couples TRBV28 to TRBJ2-1; 11 nucleotides match TRBD2. The CDR3 consists of 15 residues. Germline V CDR1 and CDR2: MDHEN, SYDVKM. The V segment lost 6 bases and the J segment 7 bases; nucleotides outside the gene matches: 8. In nucleotides, the CDR3 is TGTGCCAGCAGGGGGATAGCGGGAGGGGTAAATGAGCAGTTCTTC. Amino acid sequence: CASRGIAGGVNEQFF.

Comments on this clone: The same CDR3 also results from other DNA sequences found in this sample. This chain links TRBV6-5 with TRBJ1-1; D not certain. This CDR3 is 14 amino acids long. The germline V gene encodes CDR1 MNHEY and CDR2 SVGAGI. V dropped 6 bases and J dropped 1 base, with 12 bases sitting between them. In nucleotides, the CDR3 is TGTGCCAGCAGCCACCGTGGATCGAACACTGAAGCTTTCTTT. Its translation is CASSHRGSNTEAFF.

The V call is TRBV4-1, the J call TRBJ2-5; possibly TRBD1 or TRBD2 for D (7 bases each). V lost 3 bases to trimming and J lost 5 bases, with 16 bases between them. CDR1 and CDR2 (germline): MGHRA, YSYEKL. This CDR3 is 15 amino acids long. In nucleotides, the CDR3 is TGCGCCAGCAGCCATCCCGCCAGGGGGGGGGAGACCCAGTACTTC. It codes for CASSHPARGGETQYF.

The J gene is TRBJ1-2, the V gene TRBV9; 11 bases are shared with TRBD1. J lost 4 bases, V lost 5 bases, and 4 bases had no gene match. Germline V gene data show CDR1 as SGDLS and CDR2 as YYNGEE. This CDR3 region has 14 residues. The CDR3 region is CASRGDRGSYGYTF. The CDR3 DNA sequence: TGTGCCAGCAGAGGGGACAGGGGGAGCTATGGCTACACCTTC. Looking up the rest from reference TRBV9 and TRBJ1-2 gives the full variable domain: DSGVTQTPKHLITATGQRVTLRCSPRSGDLSVYWYQQSLDQGLQFLIQYYNGEERAKGNILERFSAQQFPDLHSELNLSSLELGDSALYFCASRGDRGSYGYTFGSGTRLTVV.

The V and J genes are TRBV30 and TRBJ1-1; the D is unclear. Germline V gene data show CDR1 as GTSNPN and CDR2 as SVGIG (reference sequence). The CDR3 length is 15 residues. Between the trimmed V and J ends, which lost 0 bases and 1 base, there was a span of 12 bases. The CDR3 bases are TGTGCCTGGAGTGTAACATTCGGCGCGAACACTGAAGCTTTCTTT. Translated, it gives CAWSVTFGANTEAFF.

This chain connects TRBV28 to TRBJ1-5, with TRBD1 matching 9 bases. This CDR3 comprises 14 residues. With V trimmed by 8 bases and J by 6 bases, 8 bases remained unmatched. CDR1 and CDR2 from the germline V gene are MDHEN and SYDVKM. This CDR3 reads CASQQQGASQPQHF. Here the CDR3 DNA reads TGTGCCAGCCAGCAACAGGGGGCAAGTCAGCCCCAGCATTTT.

The chain is built from TRBV5-6 and TRBJ2-1, with 13 bases aligning to TRBD2. The CDR3 is 17 amino acids. Germline CDR1 and CDR2: SGHDT and YYEEEE. J gave up 6 bases and V 3 bases, and 9 bases lay outside the gene matches. In DNA form, the CDR3 reads TGTGCCAGCAGCTACGGACTAGCGGGAGAAAGTGTCAATGAGCAGTTCTTC. Translation: CASSYGLAGESVNEQFF.

The genes are TRBV7-2 and TRBJ2-7; 9 positions agree with TRBD1. The CDR3 consists of 18 residues. Germline CDR1 and CDR2: SGHTA and FQGNSA. J was trimmed by 2 bases and V by 6 bases; bases with no gene match: 17. CDR3 residues: CASRTDRGKSQPTYEQYF. CDR3 DNA sequence: TGTGCCAGCAGAACCGACAGGGGGAAGTCACAACCAACCTACGAGCAGTACTTC.

V and J are TRBV5-4 and TRBJ2-7; 10 nucleotides line up with TRBD2. The CDR3 is 15 residues long. Germline-derived CDR1 and CDR2 are SGHNT and YYREEE (reference sequence). With V trimmed by 0 bases and J by 3 bases, 3 bases remained unmatched. The CDR3 region is CASSLDGLADYEQYF. DNA for the CDR3: TGTGCCAGCAGCTTGGACGGACTAGCGGACTACGAGCAGTACTTC.

This chain connects TRBV7-2 to TRBJ2-4; the D gene is possibly TRBD1 (5 bases). CDR1 is SGHTA, CDR2 FQGNSA, per germline. Between the trimmed V and J ends, which lost 6 bases and 5 bases, there was a span of 14 bases. The CDR3 spans 14 residues. The CDR3 region has the DNA TGTGCCAGCAGTGTGGCAGTGGGGCAAAACATTCAGTACTTC. Amino acids: CASSVAVGQNIQYF.

The rearrangement joins TRBV30 to TRBJ2-1, with 9 bases aligning to TRBD2. Looked up from germline, CDR1 is GTSNPN and CDR2 is SVGIG (reference sequence). J was trimmed by 6 bases and V by 0 bases; bases with no gene match: 6. The CDR3 is 15 residues long. The CDR3 loop is CAWSVVAGVFNEQFF. The CDR3 DNA reads TGTGCCTGGAGTGTAGTAGCGGGAGTCTTCAATGAGCAGTTCTTC.

The rearrangement uses TRBV9 and TRBJ1-5; D is unclear. The V gene lost 4 bases and the J gene lost 5 bases, with 10 bases spanning the gap. Germline-derived CDR1 and CDR2 are SGDLS and YYNGEE. The CDR3 extends over 13 amino acids. CDR3 loop: CASSTEAHQPQHF. Written as DNA, the CDR3 is TGTGCCAGCAGCACCGAAGCGCATCAGCCCCAGCATTTT.

This clone was picked up one time. This chain links TRBV10-2 with TRBJ1-5; maybe TRBD1 (5 bases). V lost 3 bases and J 2 bases, leaving 11 bases between the germline ends. The CDR3 sequence is 15 residues long. Germline V CDR1 and CDR2: WSHSY, SAAADI. CDR3 DNA: TGCGCCAGCAGTGATTACGGGGGAGGCAATCAGCCCCAGCATTTT. This translates into CASSDYGGGNQPQHF.

The rearrangement uses TRBV7-2 and TRBJ2-1; 13 nucleotides agree with TRBD2. V shed 3 bases and J 8 bases; nucleotides not matched to a gene: 4. This CDR3 spans 15 amino acids. CDR1 is SGHTA, CDR2 FQGNSA, per germline. The CDR3 region is CASSFGLAGAYEQFF. The CDR3 DNA reads TGTGCCAGCAGCTTCGGACTAGCGGGAGCCTATGAGCAGTTCTTC.